The clone carrying this TCR beta chain was found a few times. This entry belongs to a study of Ad26.COV2.S vaccination and SARS-CoV-2 variants. Study summary: Into the muscle, Ad26.COV2.S was dosed once or twice, 56 days apart.

The data were produced by immunoSEQ multiplex PCR, yet TCRdb's version contains in-frame clones alone and is incomplete. The sample lists around 300,000 clones; approximately 86% were seen once. Sample treatment: around 19 received Ad26.COV2.S at low or high dose, single or two shots; roughly five received placebo; per-sample allocation not given. Specimens were obtained on day 63 following the first vaccine or placebo injection. The donor was a Boston adult aged 18-55 years. Germline V gene data show CDR1 as LGHDT and CDR2 as YNNKEL (reference sequence). With 4 bases removed from V and 4 bases from J, the gap between germline ends came to 15 bases. The CDR3 consists of 15 residues.

The clonotype was recovered from a person between 18 and 59 years old who received the Ad26.COV2.S COVID-19 vaccine or a placebo. Source: peripheral blood, taken in a trial of Ad26.COV2.S vaccine versus placebo. The chain joins TRBV3-1 (or the pseudogene TRBV3-2) to TRBJ2-3, with a weak D call TRBD2 (6 bases). The CDR3 loop is CASSRGTGVSDTQYF. CDR3 sequence (DNA): TGTGCCAGCAGCCGAGGAACGGGAGTCTCAGATACGCAGTATTTT.